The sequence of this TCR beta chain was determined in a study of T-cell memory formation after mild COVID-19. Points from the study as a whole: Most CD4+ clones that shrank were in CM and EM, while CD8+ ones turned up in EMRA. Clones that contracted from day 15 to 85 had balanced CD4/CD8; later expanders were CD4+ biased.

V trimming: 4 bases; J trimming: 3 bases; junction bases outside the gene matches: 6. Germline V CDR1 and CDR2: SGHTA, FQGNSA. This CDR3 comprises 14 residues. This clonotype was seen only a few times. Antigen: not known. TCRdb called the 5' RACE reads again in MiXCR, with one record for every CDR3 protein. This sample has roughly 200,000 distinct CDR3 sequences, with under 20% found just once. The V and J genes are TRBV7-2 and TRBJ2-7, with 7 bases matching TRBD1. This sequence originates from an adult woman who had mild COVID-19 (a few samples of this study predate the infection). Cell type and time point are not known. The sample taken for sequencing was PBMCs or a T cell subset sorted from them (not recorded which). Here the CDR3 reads CASSWRQGHYEQYF. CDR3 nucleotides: TGTGCCAGCAGCTGGAGACAGGGCCACTACGAGCAGTACTTC.